The clone carrying this T cell receptor (beta chain) was detected many times. Its antigen remains unidentified. This specimen comes from a study of T-cell memory formation after mild COVID-19. Study conclusions and caveats: Most CD4+ clones that shrank were in CM and EM, while CD8+ ones turned up in EMRA. Some clones that responded were present in memory (sampled pre-infection), which suggests cross-reactive memory joined. A second wave expanding day 15 to 37 was CD4+-biased; contracting clones were balanced.

This CDR3 has 15 residues. Trimming stripped 4 bases from V and 4 bases from J, with 13 bases between. TCRalpha and TCRbeta libraries used 5'RACE with constant-segment primers and UMIs. TCRdb used MiXCR to reprocess the 5' RACE reads, holding one entry per CDR3 protein. The data contain around 300,000 distinct CDR3 sequences, roughly 13% of them singletons. The specimen sequenced was PBMCs or a T cell subset sorted from them (not recorded which). This receptor was taken from a man between 18 and 29 years old who had mild COVID-19 (a few samples of this study predate the infection). Cell type and time point are not known. The chain has TRBV12-3 or TRBV12-4 and TRBJ2-2; D might be TRBD1 (5 bases). The CDR3 DNA sequence: TGTGCCAGCAGTTATATAACAGGCGGCACCGGGGAGCTGTTTTTT. Encoded protein: CASSYITGGTGELFF.